This T cell receptor beta chain was profiled in a study of T cell responses to AZD1222 COVID-19 vaccine. About the study: Pooling covered second doses at about 4 or about 12 weeks.

Per the germline V gene, CDR1 is SNHLY and CDR2 is FYNNEI. The V end was cut by 1 base, the J end by 8 bases, with 13 bases between. The CDR3 spans 14 residues. This table comes from immunoSEQ multiplex PCR, and its TCRdb copy is limited to in-frame clones, with some not included. The repertoire holds around 160,000 clones, with roughly 89% as singletons. This receptor was identified in an adult in good health. The sequencing here drew on peripheral blood, taken on day 0 of AZD1222 vaccination. The chain employs TRBV2 and TRBJ2-3; D possibly corresponds to TRBD2 (6 bases). CDR3 protein: CASSEVAVLGTQYF. As DNA, the CDR3 is TGTGCCAGCAGTGAAGTAGCGGTGCTAGGTACGCAGTATTTT.